Reported below is one TCR beta chain. The antigen is not known. Some clones are missing from TCRdb's copy, which holds only in-frame ones; the method was immunoSEQ multiplex PCR. The sample holds 15,000 to 20,000 clones, roughly four fifths seen once. The sample is drawn from a study of T cells after posttransplantation cyclophosphamide. Treatment was busulfan-fludarabine conditioning, a marrow graft, and cyclophosphamide on days +3 and +4. Germline values: CDR1 SGHTA, CDR2 FQGNSA. CDR3 length: 14 residues. V was cut by 5 bases and J by 0 bases, with 8 bases left in between. Study results and limitations: TRB overlap between skin or GI tissue T cells and blood was limited.

The sequencing here drew on CD8+ T cells sorted from PBMCs, taken roughly 2,000 days after a stem cell transplant with posttransplant cyclophosphamide. The V call is TRBV7-2, the J call TRBJ2-1, with D possibly matching TRBD1 (5 bases). This sequence was found in a female patient aged 40 to 50 who received an allogeneic stem cell transplant from a related donor, was CMV-positive, and had no GVHD. Some T cells may be supplied by the graft donor. CDR3 amino acids: CASSPGSSYNEQFF. CDR3 DNA sequence: TGTGCCAGCAGCCCAGGGTCCTCCTACAATGAGCAGTTCTTC.